A selection of T cell receptor beta chains follows, all from one sample in a study of blood T cell repertoires in COVID-19. The repertoire was sequenced with immunoSEQ multiplex PCR; TCRdb's copy has only in-frame clones and lacks some. This table has 97,000 or so clones, more than 75% appearing once. The sample was peripheral blood. The receptors originated from an older man with acute or convalescent COVID-19. The CDR3 runs from the conserved cysteine through the conserved F or W. A D gene is named only where the DNA matches it firmly. Some rows mark clone size as missing; the rest say once, few, many or name a class of expanded clone.

cdr3_aa cdr3_nt v_call clone_size j_call cdr3_length d_call
CAWRDRGQEEQYF TGTGCCTGGCGGGACAGGGGGCAAGAAGAGCAGTACTTC TRBV30 NA TRBJ2-7 13 TRBD1
CASRQGTGELFF TGTGCCAGCAGACAGGGGACCGGGGAGCTGTTTTTT TRBV6-5 few TRBJ2-2 12 TRBD1
CASSPGGSGTEAFF TGTGCCAGCAGCCCCGGGGGTTCGGGCACTGAAGCTTTCTTT TRBV28 once TRBJ1-1 14 NA
CASSERRSNYGYTF TGCGCCAGCAGTGAACGCAGGTCTAACTATGGCTACACCTTC TRBV10-2 few TRBJ1-2 14 NA
CASSLEGPSYEQYF TGTGCCAGCAGCTTAGAGGGGCCCTCCTACGAGCAGTACTTC TRBV11-2 few TRBJ2-7 14 NA
CASSLARSEAFF TGTGCCAGCAGCTTAGCTCGCAGTGAAGCTTTCTTT TRBV7-8 NA TRBJ1-1 12 NA
CASSLRDPGLSYEQYF TGTGCCAGCAGCTTAAGGGACCCGGGACTCTCCTACGAGCAGTACTTC TRBV11-2 once TRBJ2-7 16 NA
CASSYDQGLPDYGYTF TGTGCCAGCAGTTACGATCAGGGGTTACCCGACTATGGCTACACCTTC TRBV6-5 few TRBJ1-2 16 NA
CASSFGQEAQPQHF TGTGCCAGCAGTTTCGGGCAGGAGGCCCAGCCCCAGCATTTT TRBV28 NA TRBJ1-5 14 NA
CASGALTGELFF TGTGCCAGCGGGGCGCTTACCGGGGAGCTGTTTTTT TRBV5-4 NA TRBJ2-2 12 NA
CASSQTAGGTEAFF TGCGCCAGCAGCCAAACGGCAGGGGGGACTGAAGCTTTCTTT TRBV4-3 NA TRBJ1-1 14 TRBD1
CASSGSGTGELFF TGTGCCAGCAGTGGGTCAGGGACCGGGGAGCTGTTTTTT TRBV12-3/TRBV12-4 NA TRBJ2-2 13 NA
CASSIRTGTRNQPQHF TGCGCCAGCAGCATACGGACAGGGACTCGCAATCAGCCCCAGCATTTT TRBV5-1 once TRBJ1-5 16 TRBD1
CSVGDRGNTEAFF TGCAGCGTTGGGGACAGGGGGAACACTGAAGCTTTCTTT TRBV29-1 NA TRBJ1-1 13 TRBD1
CASSYGGTTSEAFF TGTGCCAGCAGTTACGGGGGGACTACAAGTGAAGCTTTCTTT TRBV6-6 NA TRBJ1-1 14 NA
CSVPALGREAFF TGCAGCGTTCCCGCCTTGGGCAGAGAAGCTTTCTTT TRBV29-1 NA TRBJ1-1 12 NA
CASSVGGSPSDTQYF TGTGCCAGCAGTGTTGGCGGATCCCCCTCAGATACGCAGTATTTT TRBV6-4 NA TRBJ2-3 15 NA
CASSQLIQTTSSGANVLTF TGCGCCAGCAGCCAATTGATACAGACAACGAGCTCTGGGGCCAACGTCCTGACTTTC TRBV4-3 NA TRBJ2-6 19 NA
CASSQDSNPTGANVLTF TGCGCCAGCAGCCAAGATAGTAACCCCACTGGGGCCAACGTCCTGACTTTC TRBV4-3 NA TRBJ2-6 17 NA
CASSPGTGEYEQYF TGTGCCAGCAGTCCCGGGACAGGGGAATACGAGCAGTACTTC TRBV21-1 NA TRBJ2-7 14 NA
CASRRDRGTDTQYF TGTGCCAGTAGGAGGGACAGGGGCACAGATACGCAGTATTTT TRBV19 NA TRBJ2-3 14 TRBD1
CASSPVTGASGELFF TGTGCCAGTAGTCCGGTTACAGGGGCGAGCGGGGAGCTGTTTTTT TRBV19 NA TRBJ2-2 15 TRBD1
CASSLEASGILPETQYF TGTGCCAGCAGCTTGGAGGCTAGCGGGATTCTTCCAGAGACCCAGTACTTC TRBV5-6 NA TRBJ2-5 17 TRBD2
CASSPLGGELFF TGTGCCAGCAGCCCTCTCGGCGGGGAGCTGTTTTTT TRBV27 NA TRBJ2-2 12 NA
CASSYPRPGLLTEAFF TGTGCCAGCAGTTACCCGCGACCGGGACTTCTCACTGAAGCTTTCTTT TRBV6-9 NA TRBJ1-1 16 NA
CASSLDRVQETQYF TGTGCCAGCAGTTTAGACAGGGTCCAAGAGACCCAGTACTTC TRBV28 NA TRBJ2-5 14 TRBD1
CASSLEGRDNEQYF TGCGCCAGCAGCTTGGAGGGCAGGGATAACGAGCAGTACTTC TRBV5-1 NA TRBJ2-7 14 NA
CASRQGALTEAFF TGTGCCAGCCGACAGGGGGCTTTGACTGAAGCTTTCTTT TRBV5-8 few TRBJ1-1 13 TRBD1
CASSEASGTSGGAGIYTQYF TGTGCCAGCAGCGAAGCCTCCGGGACTAGCGGGGGGGCAGGAATATATACGCAGTATTTT TRBV9 NA TRBJ2-3 20 TRBD2
CASTRDSYGYTF TGTGCCAGCACCCGGGACAGCTATGGCTACACCTTC TRBV6-5 NA TRBJ1-2 12 TRBD1
CASSETRETDTQYF TGTGCCAGCAGTGAGACCCGGGAGACAGATACGCAGTATTTT TRBV2 NA TRBJ2-3 14 NA
CASSSGIGGEKLFF TGCGCCAGCAGTTCGGGTATAGGAGGAGAAAAACTGTTTTTT TRBV5-1 NA TRBJ1-4 14 NA
CASSLVSGDYEQYF TGCGCCAGCAGCTTGGTATCGGGGGACTACGAGCAGTACTTC TRBV5-1 NA TRBJ2-7 14 NA
CASSLDRGLGNTEAFF TGTGCCAGCAGCCTTGACAGGGGGCTAGGGAACACTGAAGCTTTCTTT TRBV7-6 NA TRBJ1-1 16 TRBD1
CASSRSGREGDTQYF TGTGCCAGCAGTCGGAGCGGGAGGGAGGGAGATACGCAGTATTTT TRBV13 NA TRBJ2-3 15 TRBD2
CASSRTGAGETQYF TGCGCCAGCAGCCGGACAGGGGCAGGAGAGACCCAGTACTTC TRBV5-1 NA TRBJ2-5 14 TRBD1
CASRGDRVDEQYF TGTGCCAGCAGGGGCGACAGGGTGGACGAGCAGTACTTC TRBV12-3/TRBV12-4 NA TRBJ2-7 13 TRBD1
CASSLDGSPYEQYF TGTGCCAGCAGCTTAGATGGGAGCCCCTACGAGCAGTACTTC TRBV11-2 NA TRBJ2-7 14 NA
CASSLLDSKNTEAFF TGTGCCAGCAGCTTACTTGACAGCAAGAACACTGAAGCTTTCTTT TRBV7-7 NA TRBJ1-1 15 NA
CATSDPTGDFRETQYF TGTGCCACCAGTGACCCGACAGGAGATTTTCGGGAGACCCAGTACTTC TRBV24-1 once TRBJ2-5 16 NA
CASSLQAGASIGNTIYF TGTGCCAGCAGTTTACAGGCAGGGGCATCGATTGGAAACACCATATATTTT TRBV28 few TRBJ1-3 17 NA
CAIRPGQGPNEQFF TGTGCCATCAGACCGGGACAGGGCCCAAATGAGCAGTTCTTC TRBV10-3 NA TRBJ2-1 14 TRBD1
CASSQENRGYGYTF TGCGCCAGCAGCCAAGAAAACAGGGGGTATGGCTACACCTTC TRBV4-1 NA TRBJ1-2 14 TRBD1
CSRLLTDTQYF TGCAGCCGACTTCTTACCGATACGCAGTATTTT TRBV20-1 NA TRBJ2-3 11 NA
CASSQVDIISYNEQFF TGCGCCAGCAGCCAAGTGGACATAATCTCCTACAATGAGCAGTTCTTC TRBV4-1 NA TRBJ2-1 16 NA
CASSIMRVTGELFF TGTGCCAGCAGCATAATGCGGGTTACCGGGGAGCTGTTTTTT TRBV6-5 NA TRBJ2-2 14 NA
CASSESIGAGYEQYF TGCGCCAGCAGTGAGTCGATAGGGGCAGGATACGAGCAGTACTTC TRBV10-1 NA TRBJ2-7 15 NA
CASRTDTKGEKLFF TGTGCCAGCAGGACGGACACTAAGGGTGAAAAACTGTTTTTT TRBV2 NA TRBJ1-4 14 NA
CASSQSRGETQYF TGTGCCAGTAGTCAGTCCCGGGGAGAGACCCAGTACTTC TRBV19 NA TRBJ2-5 13 NA
CASTRGGSYNSPLHF TGTGCCAGCACCCGGGGGGGCTCCTATAATTCACCCCTCCACTTT TRBV6-5 NA TRBJ1-6 15 NA
CASNPTGNYGYTF TGTGCCAGCAACCCAACGGGGAACTATGGCTACACCTTC TRBV6-6 NA TRBJ1-2 13 NA
CASSEGAGYRNTIYF TGTGCCAGCAGTGAAGGGGCAGGGTACCGAAACACCATATATTTT TRBV2 NA TRBJ1-3 15 NA
CASSHTGAGETQYF TGTGCCAGCAGCCACACAGGGGCCGGTGAGACCCAGTACTTC TRBV3-1/TRBV3-2 NA TRBJ2-5 14 TRBD1
CATTYRQAQYF TGTGCCACCACGTACAGGCAGGCGCAGTATTTT TRBV24-1 NA TRBJ2-3 11 NA
CASSLEGTGGGGYTF TGTGCCAGCAGTTTAGAAGGGACAGGGGGGGGAGGCTACACCTTC TRBV28 NA TRBJ1-2 15 TRBD1
CATSRDQGNSYEQYF TGTGCCACCAGCAGAGATCAGGGGAACTCCTACGAGCAGTACTTC TRBV15 once TRBJ2-7 15 NA
CASSLALGRGYSPLHF TGTGCCAGCAGCTTAGCGCTGGGCAGGGGGTATTCACCCCTCCACTTT TRBV7-2 NA TRBJ1-6 16 TRBD1
CATSGGGLNYGYTF TGTGCCACCAGCGGGGGCGGACTGAACTATGGCTACACCTTC TRBV15 NA TRBJ1-2 14 NA
CASSQKDRVDQPQHF TGCGCCAGCAGCCAAAAGGACAGGGTTGATCAGCCCCAGCATTTT TRBV4-1 NA TRBJ1-5 15 TRBD1
CASSPGTGSVKLFF TGTGCCAGCAGTCCAGGGACAGGGAGCGTAAAACTGTTTTTT TRBV27 NA TRBJ1-4 14 TRBD1